The 4 T cell receptor beta chains presented below share a single source sample, sequenced in a study of blood T cell repertoires in COVID-19. Profiling relied on immunoSEQ multiplex PCR, and the TCRdb table lists in-frame clones only, not all of them. Of around 270,000 clones detected, 80% to 90% appear once; the ten largest clones hold 3.1%. The sample consisted of PBMCs or T cells enriched from blood (not recorded which). Receptors originate from a woman in her forties who had been exposed to COVID-19.

This chain joins TRBV28 and TRBJ1-1; 7 bases align to TRBD1. The CDR3 is 15 amino acids. The V segment lost 4 bases and the J segment 4 bases; nucleotides outside the gene matches: 9. Germline loops: CDR1 MDHEN, CDR2 SYDVKM. This CDR3 reads CASSSPAGGSTEAFF. In nucleotides, the CDR3 is TGTGCCAGCAGTTCGCCGGCAGGGGGTAGCACTGAAGCTTTCTTT.

The chain uses TRBV27 and TRBJ2-2; 8 bases agree with TRBD1. Germline CDR1 MNHEY, CDR2 SMNVEV (reference sequence). This CDR3 spans 16 amino acids. V lost 3 bases, J lost 4 bases, and 7 bases stayed unmatched. The CDR3 region has the DNA TGTGCCAGCAGTTTGGTGGGACAGGAAATCACCGGGGAGCTGTTTTTT. This encodes CASSLVGQEITGELFF.

The rearrangement uses TRBV18 and TRBJ1-1; D call uncertain. The CDR3 is 17 amino acids. The V and J ends lost 6 bases and 1 base respectively, with 21 bases between them. CDR1 KGHSH and CDR2 LQKENI come from the germline V gene. CDR3 sequence reads: CASSISLAVTSNTEAFF. Here the CDR3 DNA reads TGTGCCAGCTCGATCTCGCTGGCCGTAACCTCGAACACTGAAGCTTTCTTT.

This clone has only one observation. The chain employs TRBV7-2 and TRBJ1-2; no clear D. The CDR3 covers 14 residues. Per germline, CDR1 SGHTA and CDR2 FQGNSA. The ends were cut back, 5 bases at V and 0 bases at J, with 10 bases in the middle. CDR3 amino acids: CASSPTQANYGYTF. In DNA form, the CDR3 reads TGTGCCAGCAGCCCCACCCAGGCTAACTATGGCTACACCTTC.